This is a list of T cell receptor beta chains from one sample in a study of T-cell memory formation after mild COVID-19. MiXCR, run by TCRdb on the 5' RACE reads, gives a single entry per CDR3 protein. In the table there are approximately 560,000 distinct CDR3 sequences, 17% of which are singletons. Material for sequencing was PBMCs or a T cell subset sorted from them (not recorded which). Source of these receptors: an adult woman who had mild COVID-19 (a few samples of this study predate the infection). Cell type and time point are not known. The CDR3 runs from the conserved cysteine through the conserved F or W. Not all rows give a size; the values are once, few, many and, for expanded clones, a class.

clone size,V gene,J gene,CDR3 protein
-,TRBV6-2/TRBV6-3,TRBJ2-7,CASSYEVPYEQYF
few,TRBV24-1,TRBJ2-1,CATSDLSTSGSDEQFF
-,TRBV6-2/TRBV6-3,TRBJ2-7,CASSYSAGVYEQYF
few,TRBV10-3,TRBJ1-6,CAISSQGFNSPLHF
few,TRBV14,TRBJ2-7,CASSQDPSYEQYF
few,TRBV9,TRBJ2-3,CASSVRSGLAGTDTQYF
-,TRBV7-3,TRBJ1-1,CASSLTGRGAAEAFF
few,TRBV24-1,TRBJ1-5,CATSDRDRPQHF
-,TRBV12-3/TRBV12-4,TRBJ1-1,CASSRLFTGGFITEAFF
-,TRBV16,TRBJ1-2,CASSRATSSGYGYTF
few,TRBV5-1,TRBJ2-2,CASSSRQSDTGELFF
few,TRBV6-2/TRBV6-3,TRBJ2-4,CASSYDPWGQAKNIQYF
-,TRBV6-2/TRBV6-3,TRBJ1-5,CASTLTGRQPQHF
-,TRBV18,TRBJ1-1,CASSPYAVEAFF
few,TRBV20-1,TRBJ2-3,CSAIGLAGEDTQYF
-,TRBV27,TRBJ2-7,CASSLNTRDEQYF
-,TRBV18,TRBJ1-1,CASSPGTRNTEAFF
few,TRBV6-5,TRBJ1-1,CASSLNPGSRNTEAFF
once,TRBV29-1,TRBJ2-7,CSVPEWDASYEQYF
many,TRBV27,TRBJ2-7,CASSPLLAGREQYF
few,TRBV7-3,TRBJ1-5,CASSLQENQPQHF
-,TRBV11-1,TRBJ2-7,CASSLARLNPYEQYF
-,TRBV6-1,TRBJ1-4,CATARANEKLFF
few,TRBV15,TRBJ2-3,CATRRGSDTQYF
-,TRBV30,TRBJ1-2,CAWSVRRQGEPHNYGYTF
-,TRBV7-9,TRBJ1-5,CASSPLIQNQPQHF
few,TRBV27,TRBJ2-7,CASSLSYNYEQYF
-,TRBV29-1,TRBJ1-1,CSVGQARANTEAFF
few,TRBV19,TRBJ2-3,CASSIRDAWGDTQYF
few,TRBV7-9,TRBJ2-1,CASSQPDTGTSGYNEQFF
-,TRBV7-9,TRBJ2-1,CASSLVVGLAGDVGFF
few,TRBV2,TRBJ2-1,CASRDSHNEQFF
few,TRBV7-2,TRBJ1-6,CASSLSKSAYNSPLHF
once,TRBV27,TRBJ1-2,CASSPVASGGYTF